The present T cell receptor (beta chain) was sequenced within a study of blood T cell repertoires in COVID-19 (TCRdb year 2020). Background on the whole study: Samples covering the acute and convalescent phases of COVID-19 were provided by collaborators in the United States, Italy and Spain. The prospective study material was composed of cDNA or gDNA derived from T cells, B-cell-depleted T cells, or PBMCs. The dataset comprised deeply sampled blood TCRbeta repertoires from subjects exposed to, actively infected with, or recovered from COVID-19. A freely available public database, intended as a resource for researchers studying the immune response to SARS-CoV-2, is where the repertoires were released. Samples came from the ongoing ImmuneRACE study (first 160 participants) plus 1,254 subjects from 6 global collaborators. A de-identified subject ID, COVID-19 status, age in years and sex were almost always included in the sample metadata. Where HLA class I and class II types were available, the types were taken from metadata supplied by the sample provider, not from assay-based typing. Overall study outcomes, separate from this receptor: Clinical and demographic metadata were provided uncurated, with the amount varying by source and participant.

The germline V gene (reference sequence) yields MNHEY for CDR1 and SMNVEV for CDR2. There are 17 amino acids in the CDR3, from cysteine to phenylalanine inclusive. The kept DNA is CDR3 alone, 51 bases in frame from the first base. The V end loses 4 bases and the J end loses 2 bases, and a stretch of 18 bases separates them. A remark on this clone: Its antigen is not yet known. The record has no base qualities; no much larger clone is one base away.

TCRbeta CDR3 regions were amplified from genomic DNA by means of the immunoSEQ Assay, a bias-controlled multiplex PCR. The authors' analysis ran thus. Within the assay, amplification of reference gene primers was used to estimate how many nucleated cells each sample contained. To quantify the absolute abundance of each unique TCRbeta CDR3 rearrangement, sequence reads were collapsed and filtered. For each sample, productive Simpson clonality was calculated by taking the square root of Simpson's diversity index across productive rearrangements. TCRdb re-hosts the immuneACCESS table, in-frame sequences only. Its copies lack some clones; in the studies checked, an unresolved V gene accounts for under half of them, and the cause for the rest is not known. The V and J calls and the clone size are those of that table, but D and trimming were determined from the DNA. The sample has about 150,000 clones on record, around 84% of them singletons. The ten largest clones capture roughly 1.7% of the sample.

Collaborating institutions collected whole blood in K2EDTA tubes following their own protocols. Collaborator samples were shipped for TCRbeta analysis as frozen whole blood, isolated PBMCs, or DNA extracted from either sample type. The receptor comes from a man older than 75 with acute or convalescent COVID-19. The rearrangement combines TRBV27 with TRBJ2-1; D gene: possibly TRBD1, on 5 matching bases. Material for sequencing was peripheral blood. The nucleotide sequence is given as TGTGCCAGCAGTTCCCATACGGCCAGGGTAGCCTACAATGAGCAGTTCTTC. It encodes CASSSHTARVAYNEQFF.